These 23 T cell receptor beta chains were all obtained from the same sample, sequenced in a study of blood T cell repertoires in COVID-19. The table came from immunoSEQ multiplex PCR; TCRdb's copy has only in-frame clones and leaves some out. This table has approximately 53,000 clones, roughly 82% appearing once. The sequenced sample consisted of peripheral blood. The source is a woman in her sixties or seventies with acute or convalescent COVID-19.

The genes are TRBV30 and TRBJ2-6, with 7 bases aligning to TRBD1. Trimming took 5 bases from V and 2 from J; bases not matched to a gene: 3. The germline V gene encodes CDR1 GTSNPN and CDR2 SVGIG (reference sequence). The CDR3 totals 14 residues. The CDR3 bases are TGTGCCTGGTCAACAGGGGCTGGGGCCAACGTCCTGACTTTC. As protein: CAWSTGAGANVLTF.

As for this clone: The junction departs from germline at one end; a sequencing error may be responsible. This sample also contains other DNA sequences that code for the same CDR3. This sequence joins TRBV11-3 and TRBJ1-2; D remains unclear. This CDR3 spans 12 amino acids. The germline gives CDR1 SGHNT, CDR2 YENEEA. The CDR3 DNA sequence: TGCGCCAGTTTTCCGCGGGACTATGGCTACACCTTC. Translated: CASFPRDYGYTF.

CDR3 residues: CAWNRALNQPQHF. The CDR3 DNA follows: TGTGCCTGGAACAGGGCTCTCAATCAGCCCCAGCATTTT. The gene calls are TRBV30 and TRBJ1-5; the D gene is possibly TRBD1 (6 bases). Germline loops: CDR1 GTSNPN, CDR2 SVGIG (reference sequence). V was shortened by 4 bases and J by 3 bases, with 10 bases between the two germline ends. This CDR3 is built from 13 residues.

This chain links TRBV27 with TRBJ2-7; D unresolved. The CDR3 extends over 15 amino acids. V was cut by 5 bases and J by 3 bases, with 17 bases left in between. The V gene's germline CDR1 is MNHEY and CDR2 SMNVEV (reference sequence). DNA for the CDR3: TGTGCCAGCAGTCCCCGAGCCTTGAGGCTCTACGAGCAGTACTTC. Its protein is CASSPRALRLYEQYF.

The CDR3 reads CASSEYGELGTEAFF. CDR3 nucleotide sequence: TGTGCCAGCAGTGAATACGGCGAACTAGGCACTGAAGCTTTCTTT. The chain carries TRBV6-1 and TRBJ1-1; D is undetermined. The CDR3 contains 15 residues. V was trimmed by 2 bases and J by 4 bases, leaving 14 bases between them. Germline CDR1 MNHNS, CDR2 SASEGT.

CDR3 sequence (DNA): TGTGCCAGCAGTCTTGGGACAGGGAATCAGCCCCAGCATTTT. Its protein product is CASSLGTGNQPQHF. The gene calls are TRBV27 and TRBJ1-5; the match to TRBD1 covers 9 bases. Germline lookup yields CDR1 MNHEY and CDR2 SMNVEV (reference sequence). Trimming cost V 5 bases and J 4 bases; bases outside gene matches: 3. The CDR3 extends over 14 amino acids.

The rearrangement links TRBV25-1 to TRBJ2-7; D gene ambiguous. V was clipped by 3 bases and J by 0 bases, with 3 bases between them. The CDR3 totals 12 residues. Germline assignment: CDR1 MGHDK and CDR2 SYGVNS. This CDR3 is CASSDYSYEQYF. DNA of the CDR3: TGTGCCAGCAGTGATTACTCCTACGAGCAGTACTTC.

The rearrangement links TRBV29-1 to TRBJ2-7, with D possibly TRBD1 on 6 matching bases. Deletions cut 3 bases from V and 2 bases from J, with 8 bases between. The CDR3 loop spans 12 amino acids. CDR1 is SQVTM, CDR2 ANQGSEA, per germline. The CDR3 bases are TGCAGCGTTGAGGACAGTACCTACGAGCAGTACTTC. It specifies CSVEDSTYEQYF.

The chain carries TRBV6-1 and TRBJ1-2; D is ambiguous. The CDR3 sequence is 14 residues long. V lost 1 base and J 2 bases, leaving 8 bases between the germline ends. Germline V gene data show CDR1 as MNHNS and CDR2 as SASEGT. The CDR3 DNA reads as TGTGCCAGCAGTGAAGGAGGAGGGAACTATGGCTACACCTTC. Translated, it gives CASSEGGGNYGYTF.

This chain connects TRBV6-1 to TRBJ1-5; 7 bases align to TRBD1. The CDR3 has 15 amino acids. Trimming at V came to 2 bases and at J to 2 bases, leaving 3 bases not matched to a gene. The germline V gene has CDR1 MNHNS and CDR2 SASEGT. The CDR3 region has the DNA TGTGCCAGCAGTGAACGACAGGGAGGCAATCAGCCCCAGCATTTT. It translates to CASSERQGGNQPQHF.

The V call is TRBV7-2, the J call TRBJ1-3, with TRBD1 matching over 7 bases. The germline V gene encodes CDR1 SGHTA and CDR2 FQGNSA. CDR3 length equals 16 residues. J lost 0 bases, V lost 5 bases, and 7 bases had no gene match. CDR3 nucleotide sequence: TGTGCCAGCAGCAAGACCCGGACAGGCTCTGGAAACACCATATATTTT. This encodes CASSKTRTGSGNTIYF. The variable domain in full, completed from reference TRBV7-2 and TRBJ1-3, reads GAGVSQSPSNKVTEKGKDVELRCDPISGHTALYWYRQSLGQGLEFLIYFQGNSAPDKSGLPSDRFSAERTGGSVSTLTIQRTQQEDSAVYLCASSKTRTGSGNTIYFGEGSWLTVV.

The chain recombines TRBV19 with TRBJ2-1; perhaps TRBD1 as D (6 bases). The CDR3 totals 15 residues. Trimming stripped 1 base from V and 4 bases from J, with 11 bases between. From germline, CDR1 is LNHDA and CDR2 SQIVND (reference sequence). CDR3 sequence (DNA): TGTGCCAGTAGTATAGCTGGCAGGGGTTACAATGAGCAGTTCTTC. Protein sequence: CASSIAGRGYNEQFF.

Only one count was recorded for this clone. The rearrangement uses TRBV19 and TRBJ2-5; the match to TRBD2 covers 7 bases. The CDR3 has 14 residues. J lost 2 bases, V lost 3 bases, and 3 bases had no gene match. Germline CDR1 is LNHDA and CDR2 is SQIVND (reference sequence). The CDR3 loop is CASSIVGLQETQYF. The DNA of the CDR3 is TGTGCCAGTAGTATTGTGGGACTACAAGAGACCCAGTACTTC.

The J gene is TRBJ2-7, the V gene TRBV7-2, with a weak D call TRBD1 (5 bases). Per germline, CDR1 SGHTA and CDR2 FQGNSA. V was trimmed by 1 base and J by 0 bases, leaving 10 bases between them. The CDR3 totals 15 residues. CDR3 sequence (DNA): TGTGCCAGCAGCTTAGGGACACCAAGCTCCTACGAGCAGTACTTC. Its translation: CASSLGTPSSYEQYF. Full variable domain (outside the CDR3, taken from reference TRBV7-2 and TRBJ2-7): GAGVSQSPSNKVTEKGKDVELRCDPISGHTALYWYRQSLGQGLEFLIYFQGNSAPDKSGLPSDRFSAERTGGSVSTLTIQRTQQEDSAVYLCASSLGTPSSYEQYFGPGTRLTVT.

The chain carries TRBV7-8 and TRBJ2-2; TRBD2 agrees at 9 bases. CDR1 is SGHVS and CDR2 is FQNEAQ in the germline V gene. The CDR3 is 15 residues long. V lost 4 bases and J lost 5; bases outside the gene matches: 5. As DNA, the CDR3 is TGTGCCAGCAGCTCTCGGACTAGCGCTACCGGGGAGCTGTTTTTT. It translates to CASSSRTSATGELFF.

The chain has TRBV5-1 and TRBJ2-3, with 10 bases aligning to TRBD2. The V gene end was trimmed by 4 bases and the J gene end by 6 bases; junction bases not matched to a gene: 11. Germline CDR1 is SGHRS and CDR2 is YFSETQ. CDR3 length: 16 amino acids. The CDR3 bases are TGCGCCAGCAGCGTTTCTAGCGGGGGACCCCTGGATACGCAGTATTTT. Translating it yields CASSVSSGGPLDTQYF.

Written as DNA, the CDR3 is TGTGCCAGCAGCGTAGGTCTGAGCAATCAGCCCCAGCATTTT. Its translation is CASSVGLSNQPQHF. The chain joins TRBV9 to TRBJ1-5; D gene unclear. Germline loops: CDR1 SGDLS, CDR2 YYNGEE. V lost 0 bases to trimming and J lost 1 base, with 5 bases between them. The CDR3 length is 14 residues.

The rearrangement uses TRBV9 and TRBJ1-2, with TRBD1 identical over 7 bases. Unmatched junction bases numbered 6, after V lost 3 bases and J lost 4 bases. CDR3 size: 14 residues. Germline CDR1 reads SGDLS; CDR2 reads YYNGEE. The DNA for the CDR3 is TGTGCCAGCAGCGAGCAGGGGGGTAGCTATGGCTACACCTTC. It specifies CASSEQGGSYGYTF.

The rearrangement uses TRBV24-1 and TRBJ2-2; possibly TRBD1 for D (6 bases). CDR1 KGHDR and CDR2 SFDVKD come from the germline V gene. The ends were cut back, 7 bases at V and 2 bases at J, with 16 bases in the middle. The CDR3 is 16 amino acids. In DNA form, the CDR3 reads TGTGCCACCAGAGAAGCAGGGGCCGCAAACACCGGGGAGCTGTTTTTT. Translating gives CATREAGAANTGELFF.

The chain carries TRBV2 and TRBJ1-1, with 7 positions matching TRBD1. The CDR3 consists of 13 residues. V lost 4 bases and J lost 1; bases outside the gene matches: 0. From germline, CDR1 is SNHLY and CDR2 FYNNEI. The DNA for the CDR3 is TGTGCCAGCAGTGGGGACAGGAACACTGAAGCTTTCTTT. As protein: CASSGDRNTEAFF.

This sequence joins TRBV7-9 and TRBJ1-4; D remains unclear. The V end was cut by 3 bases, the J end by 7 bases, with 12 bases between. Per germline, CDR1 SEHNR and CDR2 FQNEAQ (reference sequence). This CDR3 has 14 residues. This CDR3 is CASSLRESGEKLFF. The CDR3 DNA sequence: TGTGCCAGCAGCTTGAGGGAATCTGGTGAAAAACTGTTTTTT.

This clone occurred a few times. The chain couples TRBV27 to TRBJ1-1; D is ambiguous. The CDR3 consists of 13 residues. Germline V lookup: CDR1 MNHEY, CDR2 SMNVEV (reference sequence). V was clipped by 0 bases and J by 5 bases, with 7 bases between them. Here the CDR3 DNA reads TGTGCCAGCAGTTTATCGATTCAGACTGAAGCTTTCTTT. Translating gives CASSLSIQTEAFF.

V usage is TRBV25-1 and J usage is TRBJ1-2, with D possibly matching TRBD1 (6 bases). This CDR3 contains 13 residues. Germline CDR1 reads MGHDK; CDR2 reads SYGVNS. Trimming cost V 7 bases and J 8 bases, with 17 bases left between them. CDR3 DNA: TGTGCCAGCACAGGGGTGGCATTGGGCGGCTACACCTTC. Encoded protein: CASTGVALGGYTF.